This T cell receptor (beta chain) was sequenced during a study of blood T cell repertoires in COVID-19. Study at large: Specimens from acute and convalescent COVID-19 originated in the United States, Italy and Spain. Nucleic acid was either cDNA or gDNA, and it came from T cells, B-cell-depleted T cells, or PBMCs.

Germline assignment: CDR1 SGHTS and CDR2 YDEGEE. V was clipped by 4 bases and J by 5 bases; unmatched bases: 5. The CDR3 contains 15 residues. Authors' methods: For nucleated cells, counts were estimated from reference gene primer amplification. Measured with immunoSEQ multiplex PCR; TCRdb has only the in-frame clones, and not every one. V and J calls and clone size are as listed in that table; D and trimming were resolved from the DNA. This sample has 200,000 to 300,000 clones, with roughly 83% found just once. The V call is TRBV5-8, the J call TRBJ1-6, with 8 bases identical to TRBD1. The clonotype originates from an elderly woman with acute or convalescent COVID-19. Sequenced material: peripheral blood. CDR3 bases: TGTGCCAGCAGCCTCCGGGACAGGCATAATTCACCCCTCCACTTT. This sequence encodes CASSLRDRHNSPLHF.